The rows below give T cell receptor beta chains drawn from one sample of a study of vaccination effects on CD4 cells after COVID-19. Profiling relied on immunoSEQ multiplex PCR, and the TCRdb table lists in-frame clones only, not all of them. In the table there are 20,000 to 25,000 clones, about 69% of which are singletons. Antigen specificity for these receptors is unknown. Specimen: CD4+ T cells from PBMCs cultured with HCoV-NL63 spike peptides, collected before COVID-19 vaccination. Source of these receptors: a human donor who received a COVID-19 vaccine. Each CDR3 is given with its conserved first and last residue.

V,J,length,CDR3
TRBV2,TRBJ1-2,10,CASSLDTNTF
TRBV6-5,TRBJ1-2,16,CASSSTGARANYGYTF
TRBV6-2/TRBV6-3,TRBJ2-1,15,CASSYGTSTYNEQFF
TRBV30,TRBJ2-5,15,CAWTLAGGRRETQYF
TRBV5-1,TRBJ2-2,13,CASSQSNTGELFF
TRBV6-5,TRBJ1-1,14,CASSNVVGDTEAFF
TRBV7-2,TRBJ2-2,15,CASSLAGANTGELFF
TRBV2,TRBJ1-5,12,CASTGGYQPQHF
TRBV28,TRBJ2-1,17,CASIVAGLGGPRNEQFF
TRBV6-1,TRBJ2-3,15,CASSEERGRTDTQYF
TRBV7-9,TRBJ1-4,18,CASSSSDRAGETNEKLFF
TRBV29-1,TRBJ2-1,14,CSVLGASSYNEQFF
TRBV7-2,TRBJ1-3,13,CASSYRQGPFIYF
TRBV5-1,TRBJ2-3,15,CASSQTGQITDTQYF
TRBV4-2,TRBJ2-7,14,CASSQGLGDYEQYF
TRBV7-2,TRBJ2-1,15,CASSLDRGAYNEQFF
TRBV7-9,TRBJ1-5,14,CASSLEGFYQPQHF
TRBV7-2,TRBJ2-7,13,CASSLGRAYEQYF
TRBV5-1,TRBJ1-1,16,CASSPGQAGMGTEAFF
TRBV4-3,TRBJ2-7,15,CASSQDLQGAYEQYF
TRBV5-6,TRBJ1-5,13,CASSLDRSEPQHF
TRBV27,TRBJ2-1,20,CASSSRGLAGVKGLGNEQFF
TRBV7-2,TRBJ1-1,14,CASSLAMGGQAAFF
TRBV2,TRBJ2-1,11,CASGLSRVQFF
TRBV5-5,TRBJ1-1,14,CASSLSYRDTEAFF
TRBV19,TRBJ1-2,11,CASSIKMGYTF
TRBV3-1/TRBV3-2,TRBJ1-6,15,CASSPVGQGASPLHF
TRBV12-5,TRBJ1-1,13,CASGADSYTEAFF
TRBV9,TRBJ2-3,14,CASSPRILTDTQYF
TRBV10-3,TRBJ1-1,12,CAISESNTEAFF
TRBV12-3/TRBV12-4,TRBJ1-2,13,CASSPTGGGGYTF
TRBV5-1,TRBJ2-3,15,CASKERLASGDTQYF
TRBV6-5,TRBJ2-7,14,CASSLGRSSYEQYF
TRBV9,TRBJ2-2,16,CASSVGNPMETGELFF
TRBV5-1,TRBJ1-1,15,CASSLWQTKNTEAFF
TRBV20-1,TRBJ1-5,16,CSASGLGQGGNQPQHF
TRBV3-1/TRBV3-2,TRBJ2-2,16,CASSQRWTPYTGELFF